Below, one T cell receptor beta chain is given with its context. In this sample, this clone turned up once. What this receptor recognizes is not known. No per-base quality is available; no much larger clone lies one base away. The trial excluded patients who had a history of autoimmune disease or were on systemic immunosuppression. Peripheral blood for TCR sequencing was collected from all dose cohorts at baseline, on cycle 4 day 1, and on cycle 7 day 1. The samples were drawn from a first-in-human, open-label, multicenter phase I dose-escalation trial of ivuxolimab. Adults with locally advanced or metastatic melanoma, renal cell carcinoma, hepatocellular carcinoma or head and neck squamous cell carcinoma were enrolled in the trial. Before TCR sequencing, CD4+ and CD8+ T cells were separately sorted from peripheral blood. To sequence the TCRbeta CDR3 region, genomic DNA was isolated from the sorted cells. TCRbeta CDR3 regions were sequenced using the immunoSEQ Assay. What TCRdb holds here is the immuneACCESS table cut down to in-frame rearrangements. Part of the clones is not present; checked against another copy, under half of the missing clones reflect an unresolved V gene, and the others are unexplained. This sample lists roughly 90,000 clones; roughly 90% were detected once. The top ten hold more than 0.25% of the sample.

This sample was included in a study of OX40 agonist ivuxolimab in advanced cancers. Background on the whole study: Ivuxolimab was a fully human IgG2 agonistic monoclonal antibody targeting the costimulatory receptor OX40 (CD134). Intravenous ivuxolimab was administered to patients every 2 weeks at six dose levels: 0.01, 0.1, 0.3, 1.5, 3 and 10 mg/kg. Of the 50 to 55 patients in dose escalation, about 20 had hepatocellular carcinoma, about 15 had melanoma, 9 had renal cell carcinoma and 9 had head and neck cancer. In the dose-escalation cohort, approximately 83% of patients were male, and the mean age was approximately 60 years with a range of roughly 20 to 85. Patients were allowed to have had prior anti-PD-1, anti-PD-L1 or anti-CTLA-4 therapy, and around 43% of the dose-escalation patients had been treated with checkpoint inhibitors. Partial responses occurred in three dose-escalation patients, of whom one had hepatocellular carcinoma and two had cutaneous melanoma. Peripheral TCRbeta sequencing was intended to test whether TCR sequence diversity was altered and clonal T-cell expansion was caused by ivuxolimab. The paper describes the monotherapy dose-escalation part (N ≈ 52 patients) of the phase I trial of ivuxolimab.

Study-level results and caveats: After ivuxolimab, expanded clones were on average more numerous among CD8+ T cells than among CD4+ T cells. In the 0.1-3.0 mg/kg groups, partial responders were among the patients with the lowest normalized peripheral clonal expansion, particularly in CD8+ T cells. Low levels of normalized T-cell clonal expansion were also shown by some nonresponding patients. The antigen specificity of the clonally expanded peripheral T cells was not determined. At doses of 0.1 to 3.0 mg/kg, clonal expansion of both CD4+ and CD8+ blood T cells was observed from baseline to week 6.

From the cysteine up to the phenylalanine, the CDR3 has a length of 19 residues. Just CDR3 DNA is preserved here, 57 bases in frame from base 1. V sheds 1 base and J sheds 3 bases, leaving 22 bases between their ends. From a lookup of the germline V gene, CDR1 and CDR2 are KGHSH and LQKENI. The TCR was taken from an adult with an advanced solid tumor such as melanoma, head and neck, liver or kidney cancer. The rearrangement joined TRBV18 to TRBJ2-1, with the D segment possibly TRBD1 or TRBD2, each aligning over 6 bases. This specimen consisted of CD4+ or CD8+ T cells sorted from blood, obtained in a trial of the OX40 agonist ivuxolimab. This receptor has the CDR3 CASSPRGAELAGFYNEQFF. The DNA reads TGTGCCAGCTCACCACGGGGGGCGGAACTAGCCGGCTTCTACAATGAGCAGTTCTTC.